These 21 T cell receptor beta chains share one sample of origin, sequenced in a study of T cells in Graves' hyperthyroidism and ophthalmopathy. TCR beta CDR3 regions were amplified from RNA. Using the HTBI primer set, a first-round RT-PCR was run on the TCR CDR3. A single record per CDR3 protein comes from TCRdb applying MiXCR to the multiplex PCR reads. This table holds some 510,000 distinct CDR3 sequences, roughly 20% found once. Material: blood. Receptors were obtained from a man aged 18 to 35 with Graves' hyperthyroidism.

This clonotype was counted ten times or more. The rearrangement uses TRBV20-1 and TRBJ1-2; D perhaps matches TRBD1 (5 bases). The CDR3 covers 15 residues. Germline values: CDR1 DFQATT, CDR2 SNEGSKA (reference sequence). Trimming took off 8 bases at V and 4 bases at J, with 23 bases between the two ends. In DNA, the CDR3 is TGCAGTTCCTCCTGGGGGGGACCCATGAGCTATGGCTACACCTTC. This sequence encodes CSSSWGGPMSYGYTF.

This clonotype has only a few counts. A much bigger clone sits one base away, suggesting this may be a read error. The gene calls are TRBV12-3 or TRBV12-4 and TRBJ2-2; D perhaps matches TRBD2 (5 bases). The CDR3 sequence is 13 residues long. Here the CDR3 DNA reads TGTGACAGCAGTTTACTAGTTGGCGGGGAGCTGTTTTTT. This translates into CDSSLLVGGELFF.

This clonotype was recorded at least ten times. The rearrangement links TRBV20-1 to TRBJ1-5; weak D call: TRBD1 (6 bases). Trimming removed 3 bases from V and 11 bases from J, with 14 bases in between. In germline, CDR1 is DFQATT, CDR2 SNEGSKA (reference sequence). CDR3 length: 12 amino acids. CDR3 residues: CSASDTDRSQHF. CDR3 coding DNA: TGCAGTGCTAGTGACACTGACAGGTCCCAGCATTTT.

The J gene is TRBJ2-5, the V gene TRBV27, with D perhaps TRBD1 (6 bases). Trimming stripped 4 bases from V and 2 bases from J, with 11 bases between. This CDR3 has 14 amino acids. The germline V gene encodes CDR1 MNHEY and CDR2 SMNVEV (reference sequence). The CDR3 DNA is TGTGCCAGCAGTTCACTACAGGGACAAGAGACCCAGTACTTC. Amino acids: CASSSLQGQETQYF.

The chain uses TRBV11-2 and TRBJ2-6; maybe TRBD2 (5 bases). Germline V gives CDR1 SGHAT, CDR2 FQNNGV. CDR3 length: 17 residues. Trimming took off 4 bases at V and 0 bases at J, with 13 bases between the two ends. The CDR3 DNA sequence: TGTGCCAGCAGCTCCGGACTTACCAACTCTGGGGCCAACGTCCTGACTTTC. The encoded protein is CASSSGLTNSGANVLTF.

Points on this clonotype: Given a much more abundant clone one base away, this may be a read error. The chain joins TRBV10-3 to TRBJ2-2; D gene unclear. The V gene lost 9 bases and the J gene lost 0 bases, with 11 bases spanning the gap. Germline V gives CDR1 ENHRY, CDR2 SYGVKD. The CDR3 extends over 14 amino acids. The CDR3 DNA is TGTGCCATACAGAAGGAGACGAACACCGGGGAGCTGTTTTTT. Translating it yields CAIQKETNTGELFF.

Only a few counts were recorded for this clonotype. The CDR3 loop reads CASRAGVYTGELFF. CDR3 coding DNA: TGTGCCAGCAGAGCAGGGGTGTACACCGGGGAGCTGTTTTTT. The chain recombines TRBV12-3 or TRBV12-4 with TRBJ2-2, with D perhaps TRBD1 (6 bases). The V gene lost 6 bases and the J gene lost 3 bases, with 11 bases spanning the gap. The length of the CDR3 is 14 residues.

This clonotype was recorded at least ten times. This sequence joins TRBV2 and TRBJ1-1, with D perhaps TRBD1 (5 bases). The V and J ends lost 7 bases and 6 bases respectively, with 12 bases between them. Germline CDR1 is SNHLY and CDR2 is FYNNEI. There are 12 residues in the CDR3. CDR3 in DNA: TGTGCCAGCACGGGGGAGGGCGCTGAAGCTTTCTTT. This codes for CASTGEGAEAFF.

This clonotype was seen only a few times. V and J are TRBV18 and TRBJ2-7, with a possible D match to TRBD1 (5 bases). Trimming took off 1 base at V and 7 bases at J, with 11 bases between the two ends. CDR3 length: 13 amino acids. From germline, CDR1 is KGHSH and CDR2 LQKENI. The CDR3 sequence: CASSPRDSGEQYF. CDR3 sequence (DNA): TGTGCCAGCTCACCACGAGACAGTGGGGAGCAGTACTTC.

This clonotype has at least ten counts. The chain combines TRBV28 with TRBJ1-5; no clear D gene. Trimming pared 5 bases from V and 5 bases from J, leaving 13 bases between. The CDR3 is 14 residues long. Germline V gives CDR1 MDHEN, CDR2 SYDVKM. DNA for the CDR3: TGTGCCAGCAGTATCCTCGGACCACATCAGCCCCAGCATTTT. This translates into CASSILGPHQPQHF.

Remarks on this clonotype: This could be a read error, since a much larger clone is one nucleotide away. A read error is likely, as this CDR3 ends without the conserved phenylalanine or tryptophan. This chain uses TRBV20-1 with TRBJ1-5; D is undetermined. Germline CDR1 reads DFQATT; CDR2 reads SNEGSKA (reference sequence). Trimming removed 6 bases from V and 3 bases from J, with 15 bases in between. The CDR3 extends over 14 amino acids. In DNA, the CDR3 is TGCAGTGCCCGGCCGGCTTCGGTCAATCAGCCCCAGCATTAT. Protein product: CSARPASVNQPQHY.

The chain uses TRBV30 and TRBJ1-1; D is undetermined. V was cut by 3 bases and J by 1 base, with 12 bases left in between. This CDR3 contains 14 residues. Germline values: CDR1 GTSNPN, CDR2 SVGIG (reference sequence). The CDR3 sequence is CAWSEDRGNTEAFF. The CDR3 bases are TGTGCCTGGAGCGAGGATCGGGGGAACACTGAAGCTTTCTTT.

This clonotype showed up many times. The chain uses TRBV5-1 and TRBJ1-1, with D tentatively TRBD1 (6 bases). This CDR3 contains 16 residues. V gave up 2 bases and J gave up 5 bases, with 19 bases separating them. In germline, CDR1 is SGHRS, CDR2 YFSETQ. CDR3 region: CASSLNLRGADTEAFF. CDR3 bases: TGCGCCAGCAGCTTAAACCTCCGGGGGGCGGATACTGAAGCTTTCTTT.

This clonotype has a count of ten or more. The chain uses TRBV29-1 and TRBJ2-7; TRBD2 matches at 9 bases. The ends lost 7 bases at V and 3 bases at J; junction bases unmatched: 7. Germline values: CDR1 SQVTM, CDR2 ANQGSEA. There are 13 residues in the CDR3. The CDR3 region is CSGLAGANYEQYF. For the CDR3, the DNA is TGCAGCGGTTTAGCGGGGGCCAACTACGAGCAGTACTTC.

This clonotype appeared a few times. The V and J genes are TRBV7-3 and TRBJ1-2; 7 bases map to TRBD1. Trimming cost V 7 bases and J 6 bases; bases outside gene matches: 17. There are 16 residues in the CDR3. Germline loops: CDR1 SGHTA, CDR2 FQGTGA. CDR3 nucleotides: TGTGCCAGCATTAAAGGAGGGACAGCAGGTTTGGATGGCTACACCTTC. This codes for CASIKGGTAGLDGYTF. The full variable domain, rest sourced from reference TRBV7-3 and TRBJ1-2, is GAGVSQTPSNKVTEKGKYVELRCDPISGHTALYWYRQSLGQGPEFLIYFQGTGAADDSGLPNDRFFAVRPEGSVSTLKIQRTERGDSAVYLCASIKGGTAGLDGYTFGSGTRLTVV.

V and J are TRBV9 and TRBJ1-1; the D is unclear. Between the trimmed V and J ends, which lost 6 bases and 0 bases, there was a span of 12 bases. The CDR3 extends over 14 amino acids. Germline loops: CDR1 SGDLS, CDR2 YYNGEE. In nucleotides, the CDR3 is TGTGCCAGCACCCGGGCCGCCATGAACACTGAAGCTTTCTTT. As protein: CASTRAAMNTEAFF.

This clonotype was counted between two and nine times. The chain's CDR3 is CASTLGSPGDTQYF. Here the CDR3 DNA reads TGTGCCAGCACGCTCGGGTCCCCAGGGGATACGCAGTATTTT. The gene calls are TRBV6-1 and TRBJ2-3; maybe TRBD1 (5 bases). Germline V gene data show CDR1 as MNHNS and CDR2 as SASEGT. Trimming pared 7 bases from V and 6 bases from J, leaving 17 bases between. CDR3 length equals 14 residues.

The table lists this clonotype with many counts. This chain connects TRBV2 to TRBJ1-5; TRBD1 aligns across 8 bases. This CDR3 region has 17 residues. Germline V gene lookup returns CDR1 SNHLY and CDR2 FYNNEI. Trimming cost V 1 base and J 9 bases; bases outside gene matches: 14. For the CDR3, the DNA is TGTGCCAGCAGTGAAGTCCAGGCAGGGGGCAATCTAAGGCCCCAGCATTTT. This sequence encodes CASSEVQAGGNLRPQHF. The entire variable domain, with the rest obtained from reference TRBV2 and TRBJ1-5, is as follows: EPEVTQTPSHQVTQMGQEVILRCVPISNHLYFYWYRQILGQKVEFLVSFYNNEISEKSEIFDDQFSVERPDGSNFTLKIRSTKLEDSAMYFCASSEVQAGGNLRPQHFGDGTRLSIL.

J is TRBJ1-1 and V is TRBV9; no reliable D call. CDR3 length: 14 amino acids. Trimming left V 2 bases short and J 2 bases short, with 10 bases between. Germline V gene sequence: CDR1 SGDLS, CDR2 YYNGEE. CDR3 protein: CASSVGGFNTEAFF. For the CDR3, the DNA is TGTGCCAGCAGCGTGGGTGGTTTCAACACTGAAGCTTTCTTT.

This chain connects TRBV12-3 or TRBV12-4 to TRBJ1-1, with D unclear. CDR3 size: 15 residues. V dropped 3 bases and J dropped 2 bases, with 13 bases sitting between them. CDR3 nucleotides: TGTGCCAGCAGTTTTCGACCGACCGGTAACACTGAAGCTTTCTTT. It encodes CASSFRPTGNTEAFF.

This clonotype was found a few times. The chain carries TRBV10-2 and TRBJ2-7; D is possibly TRBD2 (6 bases). Germline CDR1 is WSHSY and CDR2 is SAAADI. Trimming left V 0 bases short and J 3 bases short, with 12 bases between. The CDR3 has 15 residues. CDR3 nucleotides: TGCGCCAGCAGTGAGTCGTCCGGGGACTTCTACGAGCAGTACTTC. It yields the protein CASSESSGDFYEQYF.